One sample yielded the 10 T cell receptor beta chains listed below, sequenced in a study of OX40 agonist ivuxolimab in advanced cancers. The protocol was immunoSEQ multiplex PCR, while the TCRdb copy is restricted to in-frame clones and leaves out a portion. The sample lists fewer than 65,000 clones; 90% were seen once. This specimen consisted of CD4+ or CD8+ T cells sorted from blood, obtained in a trial of the OX40 agonist ivuxolimab. The receptors were sampled from an adult with an advanced solid tumor such as melanoma, head and neck, liver or kidney cancer.

The V and J genes are TRBV6-6 and TRBJ1-2; the match to TRBD1 covers 11 bases. CDR1 MNHNY and CDR2 SVGAGI come from the germline V gene (reference sequence). CDR3 length equals 15 residues. Losses at the gene ends were 6 bases for V and 3 bases for J; bases not matched to a gene: 6. The CDR3 sequence: CASREGTGGYYGYTF. In nucleotides, the CDR3 is TGTGCCAGCAGGGAAGGGACAGGGGGTTACTATGGCTACACCTTC.

CDR3 amino acids: CASSLGVAGGGSNYGYTF. The DNA for the CDR3 is TGTGCCAGCAGTTTAGGAGTAGCCGGGGGGGGCTCTAACTATGGCTACACCTTC. The V call is TRBV28, the J call TRBJ1-2; possibly TRBD1 for D (6 bases). The CDR3 is 18 residues long. Germline CDR1 reads MDHEN; CDR2 reads SYDVKM. Trimming removed 2 bases from V and 0 bases from J, with 19 bases in between.

This chain uses TRBV2 with TRBJ1-5, with D unclear. CDR3 length: 13 residues. Looked up from germline, CDR1 is SNHLY and CDR2 is FYNNEI. The germline V and J ends were trimmed by 7 bases and 7 bases, with 14 bases remaining between them. CDR3 in amino acids: CASTDEWVQPQHF. The CDR3 DNA sequence: TGTGCCAGCACCGACGAATGGGTGCAGCCCCAGCATTTT. Full variable domain (outside the CDR3, taken from reference TRBV2 and TRBJ1-5): EPEVTQTPSHQVTQMGQEVILRCVPISNHLYFYWYRQILGQKVEFLVSFYNNEISEKSEIFDDQFSVERPDGSNFTLKIRSTKLEDSAMYFCASTDEWVQPQHFGDGTRLSIL.

The chain couples TRBV18 to TRBJ1-6; TRBD1 agrees at 10 bases. Germline V CDR1 and CDR2: KGHSH, LQKENI. This CDR3 has 13 residues. V dropped 6 bases and J dropped 8; count of bases not matched to a gene: 1. For the CDR3, the DNA is TGTGCCAGCTCTGGGACAGGGGATTCACCCCTCCACTTT. Its translation: CASSGTGDSPLHF.

This rearrangement joins TRBV10-3 to TRBJ1-1; maybe TRBD1 (5 bases). The V end lost 7 bases, the J end lost 1 base, and 13 bases lay between the germline ends. This CDR3 is 14 amino acids long. CDR1 and CDR2 from the germline V gene are ENHRY and SYGVKD. The CDR3 DNA sequence: TGTGCCATCAATTCGGTCCAGGGGAACACTGAAGCTTTCTTT. As protein: CAINSVQGNTEAFF.

V and J are TRBV7-2 and TRBJ1-2; D uncertain. Germline V lookup: CDR1 SGHTA, CDR2 FQGNSA. V gave up 1 base and J gave up 2 bases, with 11 bases separating them. CDR3 length equals 15 residues. As DNA, the CDR3 is TGTGCCAGCAGCTTAGGACCAACAAAGAACTATGGCTACACCTTC. Its protein is CASSLGPTKNYGYTF.

V is TRBV11-3 and J is TRBJ2-2, with TRBD1 as a possible D gene (8 bases). CDR1 and CDR2 (germline): SGHNT, YENEEA. This CDR3 contains 16 residues. Deletions cut 5 bases from V and 1 base from J, with 14 bases between. The CDR3 region is CASSLSGTGNTGELFF. For the CDR3, the DNA is TGTGCCAGCAGCCTAAGCGGGACAGGGAACACCGGGGAGCTGTTTTTT.

The rearrangement uses TRBV7-2 and TRBJ1-4; D ambiguous. The CDR3 runs 13 residues. Trimming stripped 8 bases from V and 7 bases from J, with 14 bases between. Germline CDR1 reads SGHTA; CDR2 reads FQGNSA. The CDR3 spells CASGPRTGEKLFF. The CDR3 bases are TGTGCCAGCGGTCCTCGTACGGGTGAAAAACTGTTTTTT.

V and J are TRBV6-1 and TRBJ2-1; 7 nucleotides line up with TRBD1. After removal of 6 bases from V and 3 bases from J, the junction contained 5 bases not matched to a gene. CDR3 size: 14 residues. Germline CDR1 reads MNHNS; CDR2 reads SASEGT. The CDR3 is CASRRQGYYNEQFF. The DNA for the CDR3 is TGTGCCAGCAGACGACAGGGATACTACAATGAGCAGTTCTTC.

This chain uses TRBV7-9 with TRBJ1-2, with 7 bases aligning to TRBD1. CDR1 is SEHNR and CDR2 is FQNEAQ in the germline V gene (reference sequence). The CDR3 runs 15 residues. The trim removed 7 bases at V and 2 bases at J, leaving 10 bases unmatched. DNA for the CDR3: TGTGCCAGCATTATGCGGGACAGTTTCAACTATGGCTACACCTTC. It specifies CASIMRDSFNYGYTF.